The 11 T cell receptor beta chains given below trace back to one sample, sequenced in a study of blood T cell repertoires in COVID-19. Clones were sequenced by immunoSEQ multiplex PCR, and TCRdb holds only the in-frame ones, with some missing. The table lists a few hundred thousand clones, around 90% of them singletons. The sample consisted of PBMCs or T cells enriched from blood (not recorded which). The receptors originated from a woman between 18 and 29 years old with acute COVID-19.

CDR3 sequence reads: CASSPGYTEAFF. The DNA of the CDR3 is TGTGCCAGCAGTCCAGGGTACACTGAAGCTTTCTTT. The rearrangement uses TRBV12-3 or TRBV12-4 and TRBJ1-1, with a possible D match to TRBD1 (5 bases). V lost 5 bases and J lost 3, with 7 bases in between. The CDR3 spans 12 residues.

The V call is TRBV3-1 (or the pseudogene TRBV3-2), the J call TRBJ1-6, with 7 bases identical to TRBD1. Germline V gene sequence: CDR1 LGHDT, CDR2 YNNKEL (reference sequence). The CDR3 is 14 residues long. V was clipped by 4 bases and J by 10 bases; unmatched bases: 7. The CDR3 coding sequence is TGTGCCAGCAGCCTAGGGACAGTGCAATCACCCCTCCACTTT. Translated: CASSLGTVQSPLHF.

The V call is TRBV24-1, the J call TRBJ1-2, with D perhaps TRBD1 (6 bases). The CDR3 has 14 residues. V was shortened by 4 bases and J by 4 bases, with 12 bases between the two germline ends. Germline V CDR1 and CDR2: KGHDR, SFDVKD. The CDR3, as DNA: TGTGCCACCAGTGACTGGGGGGGCGCCTATGGCTACACCTTC. Translation: CATSDWGGAYGYTF.

The chain couples TRBV19 to TRBJ2-7, with 7 bases matching TRBD1. The V gene's germline CDR1 is LNHDA and CDR2 SQIVND (reference sequence). The trim removed 5 bases at V and 6 bases at J, leaving 7 bases unmatched. There are 13 residues in the CDR3. The CDR3 sequence: CASSGETGPEQYF. DNA of the CDR3: TGTGCCAGTAGTGGCGAGACAGGGCCCGAGCAGTACTTC.

J is TRBJ2-1 and V is TRBV6-5; 8 positions agree with TRBD2. Germline V gene sequence: CDR1 MNHEY, CDR2 SVGAGI. This CDR3 spans 16 amino acids. With V trimmed by 0 bases and J by 9 bases, 10 bases remained unmatched. The CDR3 DNA follows: TGTGCCAGCAGTTACTCGTTTTCCGGGAGGGGGGGTGAGCAGTTCTTC. Encoded protein: CASSYSFSGRGGEQFF.

This clone has more than one count but fewer than ten. The chain is built from TRBV5-4 and TRBJ2-5; D is perhaps TRBD2 (6 bases). This CDR3 comprises 18 residues. Germline V gene data show CDR1 as SGHNT and CDR2 as YYREEE (reference sequence). The V gene lost 1 base and the J gene lost 3 bases, with 22 bases spanning the gap. CDR3: CASSLSTRVGGTEETQYF. The CDR3 nucleotides read TGTGCCAGCAGCTTGAGCACGAGGGTAGGCGGGACCGAAGAGACCCAGTACTTC.

The chain has TRBV10-2 and TRBJ1-3; TRBD1 matches 9 bases. Trimming took 6 bases from V and 2 from J; bases not matched to a gene: 5. This CDR3 spans 15 amino acids. CDR1 WSHSY and CDR2 SAAADI come from the germline V gene. CDR3 in DNA: TGCGCCAGCAGCGGGACAGGGCACGCTGGAAACACCATATATTTT. Its protein is CASSGTGHAGNTIYF.

This rearrangement joins TRBV7-6 to TRBJ2-3, with TRBD1 matching over 8 bases. Per the germline V gene, CDR1 is SGHVS and CDR2 is FNYEAQ. The CDR3 runs to 16 residues. The ends lost 5 bases at V and 2 bases at J; junction bases unmatched: 9. For the CDR3, the DNA is TGTGCCAGCAGCAAAAGTGGGACAGGTTACACAGATACGCAGTATTTT. Its translation is CASSKSGTGYTDTQYF.

This clone was detected ten times or more. The chain links TRBV29-1 to TRBJ1-1; D possibly corresponds to TRBD1 (6 bases). The CDR3 has 13 amino acids. V was trimmed by 3 bases and J by 10 bases, leaving 18 bases between them. Per germline, CDR1 SQVTM and CDR2 ANQGSEA. CDR3 residues: CSVEVLEGGGAFF. The CDR3 region has the DNA TGCAGCGTTGAGGTGTTAGAGGGGGGGGGAGCTTTCTTT.

Remarks on this clone: Other DNA sequences in the sample encode the same CDR3. The genes are TRBV15 and TRBJ2-1, with 11 bases aligning to TRBD2. The CDR3 consists of 17 residues. The J segment lost 2 bases and the V segment lost 1 base, leaving 4 bases of the junction unmatched. The germline V gene has CDR1 LNHNV and CDR2 YYDKDF (reference sequence). Here the CDR3 reads CATSRALLAGAYNEQFF. CDR3 in DNA: TGTGCCACCAGCAGAGCGCTACTAGCGGGGGCCTACAATGAGCAGTTCTTC.

This clone was counted a single time. The CDR3 DNA is TGTGCCACCAGCGAAGGGGCTAACTATGGCTACACCTTC. Protein: CATSEGANYGYTF. The chain is built from TRBV24-1 and TRBJ1-2; D may be TRBD1 (5 bases). The CDR3 is 13 residues long. Germline assignment: CDR1 KGHDR and CDR2 SFDVKD. Trimming stripped 7 bases from V and 0 bases from J, with 8 bases between.